This TCR beta chain was found in a study of shared clonotypes between healthy human individuals. At the level of the study: Participating donors consisted of a couple of women and a few men aged 18 to 49.

Repertoires were generated with immunoSEQ multiplex PCR, while TCRdb's copy carries only in-frame clones and drops some. This repertoire shows some 510,000 clones, more than 65% found once; its top ten account for 10% to 15%. The germline V gene has CDR1 SGHTA and CDR2 FQGTGA. The germline V and J ends were trimmed by 5 bases and 9 bases, with 14 bases remaining between them. CDR3 length: 13 amino acids. The gene calls are TRBV7-3 and TRBJ2-1, with D perhaps matching TRBD2 (6 bases). The sequencing sample was made of PBMCs. The receptor was isolated from a woman aged 40 to 50 in good health. Some clones in this sample may be carry-over from other donors' samples. CDR3 loop: CASSTGTRREQFF. For the CDR3, the DNA is TGTGCCAGCAGCACCGGGACTCGGCGTGAGCAGTTCTTC.